This T cell receptor beta chain originates from a study of Ad26.COV2.S vaccination and SARS-CoV-2 variants. Study in general: Donor participated within the Ad26.COV2.S arm of the COV1001 trial. General observations from the study: Quantification of TCR breadth and depth may have yielded underestimates of total T cell responses. Placebo recipients showed lower spike-specific TCR breadth than vaccinees. It was found that vaccine and placebo recipients had similar non-spike TCR breadth.

Regarding treatment: 15 to 20 received Ad26.COV2.S at low or high dose, single or two shots; about 5 received placebo; per-sample allocation not given. The investigators took samples on day 63 after the first vaccine or placebo injection. The table came from immunoSEQ multiplex PCR; TCRdb's copy has only in-frame clones and leaves some out. The sample carries about 440,000 clones, 80% to 95% recorded once. About this clone: Its antigen is still unknown.

V was pared by 4 bases and J by 0 bases, with 13 bases between. The length of the CDR3 is 16 residues. The germline gives CDR1 MNHEY, CDR2 SVGEGT. Sequencing was performed on peripheral blood, taken in a trial of Ad26.COV2.S vaccine versus placebo. This TCR derives from a person aged 18 to 65 who received the Ad26.COV2.S COVID-19 vaccine or a placebo. V is TRBV6-2 or TRBV6-3 and J is TRBJ2-4, with D perhaps matching TRBD1 or TRBD2 (5 bases each). Here the CDR3 reads CASSWDQTVAKNIQYF. The CDR3 nucleotides are TGTGCCAGCAGTTGGGACCAAACCGTAGCCAAAAACATTCAGTACTTC.